These 31 T cell receptor beta chains were all obtained from the same sample, sequenced in a study of T-cell reconstitution after alpha-beta-depleted transplantation in children. Preparing the TCRbeta library involved the use of unique molecular identifiers. Each CDR3 protein gets one entry after TCRdb re-called the PCR reads with MiXCR. The table has roughly 400,000 distinct CDR3 sequences, about a fifth seen once. The sample here was PBMCs from the stem cell graft donor, taken from the stem cell graft. All receptors come from a human donor who donated a stem cell graft to a child with acute myeloid leukemia.

The chain joins TRBV20-1 to TRBJ2-1; unclear D gene. The V gene lost 0 bases and the J gene lost 8 bases, with 5 bases spanning the gap. The CDR3 sequence is 11 residues long. CDR1 is DFQATT, CDR2 SNEGSKA, per germline (reference sequence). CDR3 loop: CSARDRYEQFF. Here the CDR3 DNA reads TGCAGTGCTAGAGACCGGTATGAGCAGTTCTTC.

The V gene is TRBV28, the J gene TRBJ1-1; D remains unclear. CDR1 is MDHEN, CDR2 SYDVKM, per germline. V was cut by 6 bases and J by 0 bases, with 8 bases left in between. This CDR3 is built from 13 residues. The CDR3 DNA sequence: TGTGCCAGCAGAGACGGAATGAACACTGAAGCTTTCTTT. Encoded protein: CASRDGMNTEAFF.

The rearrangement links TRBV20-1 to TRBJ1-1, with a weak D call TRBD1 (6 bases). From germline, CDR1 is DFQATT and CDR2 SNEGSKA (reference sequence). This CDR3 is built from 11 residues. V was cut by 4 bases and J by 11 bases, with 14 bases left in between. CDR3 residues: CSANVGAEAFF. The CDR3 region has the DNA TGCAGTGCTAATGTGGGGGCCGAGGCTTTCTTT.

The chain uses TRBV6-2 or TRBV6-3 and TRBJ2-1; 8 bases agree with TRBD2. Germline trimming cut 6 bases from V and 1 base from J; bases unmatched to any gene: 8. Germline assignment: CDR1 MNHEY and CDR2 SVGEGT. The CDR3 loop spans 16 amino acids. This chain's CDR3 is CASRRFSGKSYNEQFF. The CDR3 DNA is TGTGCCAGCAGACGCTTTAGCGGGAAGTCCTACAATGAGCAGTTCTTC.

The chain is built from TRBV4-1 and TRBJ2-1; D uncertain. Germline lookup yields CDR1 MGHRA and CDR2 YSYEKL. This CDR3 contains 13 residues. V was pared by 2 bases and J by 8 bases, with 10 bases between. The CDR3 here is CASSQIPPHEQFF. The CDR3 DNA reads as TGCGCCAGCAGCCAAATCCCTCCACATGAGCAGTTCTTC.

This clonotype was seen repeatedly, ten times or more. V and J are TRBV12-3 or TRBV12-4 and TRBJ2-1, with TRBD2 matching 11 bases. The CDR3 extends over 16 amino acids. V was pared by 5 bases and J by 1 base, with 4 bases of the junction left unmatched. The CDR3 protein is CASSLTSGMSYNEQFF. In DNA, the CDR3 is TGTGCCAGCAGTCTGACTAGCGGGATGTCCTACAATGAGCAGTTCTTC.

This clonotype was seen many times. This chain joins TRBV12-3 or TRBV12-4 and TRBJ2-1, with 14 bases matching TRBD2. The CDR3 is 15 residues long. The V segment lost 6 bases and the J segment 14 bases; nucleotides outside the gene matches: 12. CDR3 region: CASRATSGRDSGEFF. The CDR3 bases are TGTGCCAGCAGGGCGACTAGCGGGAGGGACAGCGGGGAGTTCTTC.

V and J are TRBV12-3 or TRBV12-4 and TRBJ1-4; weak D call: TRBD1 (5 bases). V dropped 4 bases and J dropped 6 bases, with 6 bases sitting between them. This CDR3 spans 12 amino acids. CDR3 residues: CASSWGDEKLFF. DNA of the CDR3: TGTGCCAGCAGTTGGGGGGATGAAAAACTGTTTTTT.

This clonotype was counted between two and nine times. The V call is TRBV10-1, the J call TRBJ2-7; 7 bases fit TRBD1. The CDR3 is 14 residues long. The V gene's germline CDR1 is WNHNN and CDR2 SYGVQD (reference sequence). V shed 2 bases, J shed 3 bases, and the junction held 4 bases outside the gene matches. The CDR3 DNA sequence: TGCGCCAGCAGTGAGCGGCAGGGGGACTACGAGCAGTACTTC. Protein product: CASSERQGDYEQYF.

The chain carries TRBV6-1 and TRBJ1-6; a possible D gene is TRBD1 (5 bases). Per germline, CDR1 MNHNS and CDR2 SASEGT. V lost 8 bases and J 12 bases, leaving 20 bases between the germline ends. The CDR3 spans 14 residues. CDR3 protein: CASQQTKGREPLHF. Here the CDR3 DNA reads TGTGCCAGCCAGCAGACAAAGGGGAGGGAACCCCTCCACTTT.

The V gene is TRBV6-1, the J gene TRBJ2-1; 9 bases match TRBD2. J gave up 8 bases and V 6 bases, and 11 bases lay outside the gene matches. From germline, CDR1 is MNHNS and CDR2 SASEGT. The CDR3 is made up of 15 amino acids. The CDR3 DNA is TGTGCCAGCAGCCCGGGACTAGCCGATTTCTATGAGCAGTTCTTC. Translation gives CASSPGLADFYEQFF.

Only a few counts were recorded for this clonotype. The chain joins TRBV20-1 to TRBJ2-3; no clear D. CDR1 is DFQATT and CDR2 is SNEGSKA in the germline V gene (reference sequence). The CDR3 extends over 12 amino acids. Trimming shortened V by 5 bases and J by 1 base, and 7 bases separated the two germline ends. CDR3 sequence reads: CSAPIRTDTQYF. The CDR3 coding sequence is TGCAGTGCTCCAATCCGCACAGATACGCAGTATTTT.

The rearrangement joins TRBV3-1 to TRBJ2-4; the D is unclear. CDR1 and CDR2 (germline): LGHDT, YNNKEL (reference sequence). The ends were cut back, 4 bases at V and 7 bases at J, with 8 bases in the middle. This CDR3 has 12 residues. The CDR3 bases are TGTGCCAGCAGCCCAAGTGGGAACATTCAGTACTTC. This sequence encodes CASSPSGNIQYF.

This clonotype was detected only a few times. V is TRBV24-1 and J is TRBJ2-7; 12 bases are a match to TRBD1. The CDR3 is 17 amino acids. V lost 4 bases, J lost 1 base, and 7 bases stayed unmatched. Germline-derived CDR1 and CDR2 are KGHDR and SFDVKD. DNA of the CDR3: TGTGCCACCAGTGAGGCCGGGACAGGGGGCAGATCCTACGAGCAGTACTTC. Protein product: CATSEAGTGGRSYEQYF.

The table lists this clonotype with many counts. The CDR3 loop reads CSVVASAQETQYF. The CDR3 DNA sequence: TGCAGCGTTGTTGCTAGCGCCCAAGAGACCCAGTACTTC. This chain uses TRBV29-1 with TRBJ2-5; weak D call: TRBD2 (6 bases). Germline V gene lookup returns CDR1 SQVTM and CDR2 ANQGSEA. This CDR3 spans 13 amino acids. V lost 4 bases to trimming and J lost 1 base, with 10 bases between them.

The CDR3 loop is CSVAGPFEAFF. The DNA of the CDR3 is TGCAGCGTAGCGGGGCCCTTTGAAGCTTTCTTT. The V and J genes are TRBV29-1 and TRBJ1-1, with a possible D match to TRBD1 (5 bases). This CDR3 has 11 residues. V lost 6 bases, J lost 7 bases, and 12 bases lay in between. CDR1 and CDR2 from the germline V gene are SQVTM and ANQGSEA.

This clonotype came up many times. This chain uses TRBV20-1 with TRBJ1-1; D ambiguous. The CDR3 extends over 14 amino acids. Germline V gene sequence: CDR1 DFQATT, CDR2 SNEGSKA (reference sequence). V was trimmed by 2 bases and J by 0 bases, leaving 10 bases between them. The CDR3, as DNA: TGCAGTGCTAGACAGCCCTCTATGAACACTGAAGCTTTCTTT. The encoded protein is CSARQPSMNTEAFF.

This clonotype was seen only a few times. The J gene is TRBJ2-7, the V gene TRBV6-5; D gene unclear. CDR3 length: 16 residues. The V end was cut by 1 base, the J end by 1 base, with 14 bases between. Germline loops: CDR1 MNHEY, CDR2 SVGAGI. CDR3 loop: CASSYYSRLPSYEQYF. DNA for the CDR3: TGTGCCAGCAGTTACTATTCTCGCCTACCTTCCTACGAGCAGTACTTC.

This clonotype was found many times. The genes are TRBV10-3 and TRBJ2-6; D ambiguous. The CDR3 has 15 residues. The V gene lost 4 bases and the J gene lost 2 bases, with 9 bases spanning the gap. Germline V CDR1 and CDR2: ENHRY, SYGVKD. The CDR3 reads CAISGVGTGANVLTF. The CDR3, as DNA: TGTGCCATCAGTGGGGTTGGGACTGGGGCCAACGTCCTGACTTTC.

The chain is built from TRBV11-2 and TRBJ1-2; TRBD1 is a possible D gene (6 bases). Between the trimmed V and J ends, which lost 4 bases and 7 bases, there was a span of 10 bases. Looked up from germline, CDR1 is SGHAT and CDR2 is FQNNGV. CDR3 length: 12 amino acids. CDR3 region: CASSSGVGGYTF. The CDR3 DNA follows: TGTGCCAGCAGCTCAGGGGTGGGTGGCTACACCTTC.

V is TRBV2 and J is TRBJ1-5; tentatively, D is TRBD1 (5 bases). This CDR3 region has 16 residues. From germline, CDR1 is SNHLY and CDR2 FYNNEI. V was pared by 6 bases and J by 0 bases, with 15 bases between. CDR3 amino acids: CASRDSGGHSNQPQHF. As DNA, the CDR3 is TGTGCCAGCAGAGATTCAGGAGGACATAGCAATCAGCCCCAGCATTTT.

Ten or more counts support this clonotype. This chain connects TRBV29-1 to TRBJ2-1, with no clear D. Germline CDR1 is SQVTM and CDR2 is ANQGSEA. The germline V and J ends were trimmed by 7 bases and 2 bases, with 12 bases remaining between them. CDR3 size: 13 residues. In nucleotides, the CDR3 is TGCAGCGCTGGAGATGGGACCTACAATGAGCAGTTCTTC. Its translation: CSAGDGTYNEQFF.

This clonotype showed up many times. In DNA, the CDR3 is TGCAGCGTTGATCAGGGAACCCTGAACACTGAAGCTTTCTTT. Its translation: CSVDQGTLNTEAFF. This chain links TRBV29-1 with TRBJ1-1; possibly TRBD1 for D (5 bases). Germline V gene lookup returns CDR1 SQVTM and CDR2 ANQGSEA. The CDR3 runs 14 residues. V gave up 3 bases and J gave up 0 bases, with 11 bases separating them.

This clonotype was recorded many times. The chain uses TRBV6-1 and TRBJ2-1; 11 nucleotides agree with TRBD2. CDR1 is MNHNS, CDR2 SASEGT, per germline. J was trimmed by 8 bases and V by 2 bases; bases with no gene match: 2. The CDR3 extends over 14 amino acids. The CDR3 protein is CASSETSGSDEQFF. In DNA, the CDR3 is TGTGCCAGCAGTGAAACTAGCGGGAGCGATGAGCAGTTCTTC.

There are a few counts of this clonotype. V and J are TRBV20-1 and TRBJ2-1, with D maybe TRBD2 (6 bases). The CDR3 covers 13 residues. CDR1 DFQATT and CDR2 SNEGSKA come from the germline V gene (reference sequence). V was cut by 0 bases and J by 9 bases, with 12 bases left in between. CDR3: CSARETRLGEQFF. The CDR3 bases are TGCAGTGCTAGAGAGACTAGATTGGGTGAGCAGTTCTTC.

This clonotype was picked up a small number of times. The chain carries TRBV20-1 and TRBJ2-5; D remains unclear. CDR1 is DFQATT and CDR2 is SNEGSKA in the germline V gene (reference sequence). Trimming removed 1 base from V and 5 bases from J, with 17 bases in between. This CDR3 is 15 amino acids long. The CDR3 loop reads CSARVLDLFRETQYF. CDR3 in DNA: TGCAGTGCTAGAGTCCTGGACCTTTTTCGGGAGACCCAGTACTTC.

This clonotype was detected many times. This chain connects TRBV20-1 to TRBJ2-3; D unclear. Per germline, CDR1 DFQATT and CDR2 SNEGSKA (reference sequence). CDR3 length: 14 residues. Trimming removed 4 bases at V and 2 bases at J, with 13 bases between. The CDR3 DNA sequence: TGCAGTGCTACCATAATGGGATCCACAGATACGCAGTATTTT. Its protein product is CSATIMGSTDTQYF.

This clonotype showed up many times. The chain carries TRBV20-1 and TRBJ2-1; 10 nucleotides align to TRBD2. This CDR3 spans 15 amino acids. Trimming at V came to 0 bases and at J to 4 bases, leaving 3 bases not matched to a gene. Germline V gives CDR1 DFQATT, CDR2 SNEGSKA (reference sequence). The CDR3 reads CSARDGLAVYNEQFF. CDR3 bases: TGCAGTGCTAGAGACGGACTAGCGGTTTACAATGAGCAGTTCTTC.

This clonotype was detected a few times. The rearrangement uses TRBV7-2 and TRBJ2-3; D unresolved. V lost 0 bases and J lost 10, with 5 bases in between. The CDR3 extends over 11 amino acids. Looked up from germline, CDR1 is SGHTA and CDR2 is FQGNSA. In DNA form, the CDR3 reads TGTGCCAGCAGCTTAGCTTCTGCGCAGTATTTT. Protein product: CASSLASAQYF.

This chain joins TRBV27 and TRBJ2-1; 11 nucleotides align to TRBD2. V gave up 8 bases and J gave up 6 bases; unmatched junction bases: 21. Germline CDR1 MNHEY, CDR2 SMNVEV (reference sequence). This CDR3 contains 19 residues. The CDR3 nucleotides are TGTGCCAGCCTGAATTCGCCTAGCGGGAGGCCCCATCTAGTCAATGAGCAGTTCTTC. It codes for CASLNSPSGRPHLVNEQFF.

A few counts support this clonotype. This chain uses TRBV28 with TRBJ1-6, with D perhaps TRBD1 (6 bases). Germline lookup yields CDR1 MDHEN and CDR2 SYDVKM. V was pared by 3 bases and J by 5 bases, with 14 bases between. CDR3 length: 16 amino acids. The CDR3 region has the DNA TGTGCCAGCAGTTTGATAGGGGGAACCCATAATTCACCCCTCCACTTT. Protein product: CASSLIGGTHNSPLHF.